A selection of T cell receptor beta chains follows, all from one sample in a study of cytomegalovirus exposure and HLA in healthy donors. The assay was immunoSEQ multiplex PCR, and TCRdb's table has in-frame clones only and misses some. The sample has fewer than 90,000 clones, 84% seen once. Sequencing was performed on PBMCs. These receptors all stem from a woman younger than 30 in good health and CMV-seropositive. CDR3s include the opening cysteine and the closing phenylalanine or tryptophan. D genes are given only for firm matches. Not every row has a clone size; where given, it reads once, few, many or a size class.

J gene: TRBJ2-5
clone size: -
V gene: TRBV2
D gene: -
CDR3 protein: CATSPGWGRETQYF
CDR3 DNA: TGTGCCACCTCCCCAGGGTGGGGTAGAGAGACCCAGTACTTC

J gene: TRBJ2-5
clone size: -
V gene: TRBV28
D gene: TRBD1
CDR3 protein: CASTSGTDQETQYF
CDR3 DNA: TGTGCCAGCACCTCGGGGACAGACCAAGAGACCCAGTACTTC

J gene: TRBJ2-3
clone size: -
V gene: TRBV4-1
D gene: -
CDR3 protein: CASSPQQSSTDTQYF
CDR3 DNA: TGCGCCAGCAGCCCACAACAGAGTAGCACAGATACGCAGTATTTT

J gene: TRBJ2-7
clone size: -
V gene: TRBV5-1
D gene: -
CDR3 protein: CASSAGEYEQYF
CDR3 DNA: TGCGCCAGCAGCGCAGGGGAGTACGAGCAGTACTTC

J gene: TRBJ2-3
clone size: -
V gene: TRBV6-1
D gene: -
CDR3 protein: CASSEWGVLNTDTQYF
CDR3 DNA: TGTGCCAGCAGTGAGTGGGGAGTCCTCAACACAGATACGCAGTATTTT

J gene: TRBJ2-5
clone size: -
V gene: TRBV6-6
D gene: TRBD2
CDR3 protein: CASSTQGGQETQYF
CDR3 DNA: TGTGCCAGCAGTACCCAGGGAGGGCAAGAGACCCAGTACTTC

J gene: TRBJ1-4
clone size: -
V gene: TRBV29-1
D gene: -
CDR3 protein: CSVNREGNVNEKLFF
CDR3 DNA: TGCAGCGTTAACAGGGAAGGTAACGTTAATGAAAAACTGTTTTTT

J gene: TRBJ2-3
clone size: once
V gene: TRBV5-1
D gene: TRBD1
CDR3 protein: CASSLGTGKTDTQYF
CDR3 DNA: TGCGCCAGCAGCTTGGGGACAGGGAAAACAGATACGCAGTATTTT

J gene: TRBJ2-1
clone size: -
V gene: TRBV13
D gene: TRBD1
CDR3 protein: CASSFLGGEPYNEQFF
CDR3 DNA: TGTGCCAGCAGCTTCTTAGGGGGCGAACCCTACAATGAGCAGTTCTTC

J gene: TRBJ2-2
clone size: -
V gene: TRBV5-1
D gene: -
CDR3 protein: CASSFGLETGELFF
CDR3 DNA: TGCGCCAGCAGCTTTGGACTTGAAACCGGGGAGCTGTTTTTT

J gene: TRBJ1-1
clone size: once
V gene: TRBV2
D gene: TRBD1
CDR3 protein: CASSDDRGMIGEAFF
CDR3 DNA: TGTGCCAGCAGTGACGACAGGGGTATGATAGGGGAAGCTTTCTTT

J gene: TRBJ2-4
clone size: -
V gene: TRBV7-9
D gene: TRBD1
CDR3 protein: CASSKWDRRQYF
CDR3 DNA: TGTGCCAGCAGCAAATGGGACAGGAGACAGTACTTC

J gene: TRBJ1-1
clone size: -
V gene: TRBV6-5
D gene: -
CDR3 protein: CASSYLGATEAFF
CDR3 DNA: TGTGCCAGCAGTTACCTGGGGGCCACTGAAGCTTTCTTT

J gene: TRBJ2-3
clone size: -
V gene: TRBV29-1
D gene: -
CDR3 protein: CSAYDSSDTQYF
CDR3 DNA: TGTAGCGCCTACGACAGTTCAGATACGCAGTATTTT

J gene: TRBJ1-2
clone size: -
V gene: TRBV7-2
D gene: -
CDR3 protein: CASTARGANYGYTF
CDR3 DNA: TGTGCCAGCACGGCTCGGGGAGCTAACTATGGCTACACCTTC

J gene: TRBJ2-3
clone size: -
V gene: TRBV7-2
D gene: TRBD2
CDR3 protein: CASSLGAGGPADTQYF
CDR3 DNA: TGTGCCAGCAGCTTAGGAGCGGGGGGGCCGGCAGATACGCAGTATTTT

J gene: TRBJ1-2
clone size: -
V gene: TRBV2
D gene: TRBD1
CDR3 protein: CASMGSGGWNGYTF
CDR3 DNA: TGTGCCAGCATGGGGTCAGGGGGATGGAATGGCTACACCTTC